A single sample is the source of the 20 T cell receptor beta chains below, sequenced in a study of blood T cells in healthy people across ages. Primed by a sample-barcoded 5' primer and a J-beta primer mix, a second PCR proceeded for 7 to 11 cycles. TCRdb analysed the 5' RACE reads with MiXCR anew, one entry per CDR3 protein. This sample has around 1,700,000 distinct CDR3 sequences, with 28% found just once. Source material: blood. All receptors derive from a woman in her thirties in good health.

The J gene is TRBJ2-1, the V gene TRBV9; TRBD2 matches 9 bases. The CDR3 covers 16 residues. Losses at the gene ends were 3 bases for V and 8 bases for J; bases not matched to a gene: 12. CDR1 is SGDLS and CDR2 is YYNGEE in the germline V gene. The CDR3 is CASSALAGDFKDEQFF. The DNA of the CDR3 is TGTGCCAGCAGCGCGTTAGCGGGAGATTTTAAGGATGAGCAGTTCTTC.

Worth noting for this clonotype: Germline is not matched at one junction end, which may reflect a read error. The rearrangement joins TRBV12-3 or TRBV12-4 to TRBJ2-5, with D maybe TRBD1 (6 bases). This CDR3 has 19 amino acids. The CDR3 sequence is CAGSPGRLGAALYQETQYF. The CDR3 nucleotides are TGTGCCGGCAGTCCCGGTAGACTGGGGGCGGCCCTATACCAAGAGACCCAGTACTTC.

This clonotype turned up a few times. The chain joins TRBV12-3 or TRBV12-4 to TRBJ1-5; 9 bases map to TRBD1. The V segment lost 4 bases and the J segment 6 bases; nucleotides outside the gene matches: 10. The CDR3 has 16 residues. CDR3 bases: TGTGCCAGCAGTTACAGTCCCGGGACAGGGAGTCAGCCCCAGCATTTT. Translated: CASSYSPGTGSQPQHF.

Comment on this clonotype: Mismatch with germline at one junction end may stem from a read error. This chain joins TRBV20-1 and TRBJ2-3, with 7 bases lining up with TRBD1. The length of the CDR3 is 15 residues. Looked up from germline, CDR1 is DFQATT and CDR2 is SNEGSKA (reference sequence). The CDR3 DNA sequence: TGCAGTGCTAGGACGGTGGAGAGAGGGACAGATACGCGGTATTTT. The encoded protein is CSARTVERGTDTRYF.

This clonotype was seen at least ten times. V and J are TRBV7-9 and TRBJ2-1, with D tentatively TRBD2 (7 bases). Germline V lookup: CDR1 SEHNR, CDR2 FQNEAQ (reference sequence). The CDR3 runs to 13 residues. V gave up 4 bases and J gave up 8 bases, with 12 bases separating them. The CDR3 reads CASSSGGFYEQFF. CDR3 nucleotide sequence: TGTGCCAGCAGCTCGGGGGGCTTCTATGAGCAGTTCTTC.

This clonotype was found a few times. The V call is TRBV7-9, the J call TRBJ2-6; 12 bases map to TRBD1. CDR3 length equals 20 residues. The ends lost 5 bases at V and 4 bases at J; junction bases unmatched: 15. Germline V lookup: CDR1 SEHNR, CDR2 FQNEAQ (reference sequence). In DNA form, the CDR3 reads TGTGCCAGCAGCAACTCTGGAGCGGGACAGGGGGCGGAAGGGGCCAACGTCCTGACTTTC. Protein sequence: CASSNSGAGQGAEGANVLTF.

This clonotype has just a few counts. The chain joins TRBV27 to TRBJ1-2; D might be TRBD1 (6 bases). In germline, CDR1 is MNHEY, CDR2 SMNVEV (reference sequence). This CDR3 spans 15 amino acids. V dropped 2 bases and J dropped 10 bases, with 20 bases sitting between them. The CDR3 DNA reads TGTGCCAGCAGTTTAGAGTTCCCACAGGGAAAGCCCTACACCTTC. This encodes CASSLEFPQGKPYTF.

The genes are TRBV5-1 and TRBJ1-1; unclear D gene. Trimming took 0 bases from V and 2 from J, leaving 11 bases between them. CDR1 is SGHRS and CDR2 is YFSETQ in the germline V gene. CDR3 length: 15 amino acids. The CDR3 nucleotides read TGCGCCAGCAGCTTGGCCATAGGGAGTAACACTGAAGCTTTCTTT. This gives the protein CASSLAIGSNTEAFF.

V usage is TRBV5-6 and J usage is TRBJ1-5, with D tentatively TRBD1 (5 bases). Germline V gene data show CDR1 as SGHDT and CDR2 as YYEEEE. Trimming stripped 4 bases from V and 6 bases from J, with 17 bases between. The CDR3 is 15 residues long. The CDR3 protein is CASSLGLGGGQPQHF. As DNA, the CDR3 is TGTGCCAGCAGCCTCGGCCTGGGGGGTGGTCAGCCCCAGCATTTT.

This clonotype was seen a handful of times. Mismatch with germline at one junction end may stem from a read error. The V and J genes are TRBV29-1 and TRBJ2-3, with D perhaps matching TRBD2 (6 bases). This CDR3 is built from 14 residues. The germline CDR1 and CDR2 sequences are SQVTM and ANQGSEA. The CDR3 DNA reads as TGCGGCGTTCGGGAGCGGCTTAACACAGATACGCAGTATTTT. Translation: CGVRERLNTDTQYF.

This clonotype turned up a few times. The chain joins TRBV11-2 to TRBJ1-6; D call uncertain. V was clipped by 5 bases and J by 9 bases, with 11 bases between them. Germline CDR1 is SGHAT and CDR2 is FQNNGV. This CDR3 spans 13 amino acids. This CDR3 reads CASSPILGSPLHF. The DNA of the CDR3 is TGTGCCAGCAGCCCCATTTTGGGTTCACCCCTCCACTTT.

This clonotype has more than one count but fewer than ten. V usage is TRBV20-1 and J usage is TRBJ2-2; 12 bases agree with TRBD2. Germline V gene lookup returns CDR1 DFQATT and CDR2 SNEGSKA (reference sequence). The CDR3 extends over 13 amino acids. V was clipped by 5 bases and J by 6 bases; unmatched bases: 1. CDR3 protein: CSASSGRAGELFF. The CDR3 DNA follows: TGCAGTGCTTCTAGCGGGAGGGCCGGGGAGCTGTTTTTT.

V and J are TRBV20-1 and TRBJ2-1, with 10 bases identical to TRBD2. Trimming took 4 bases from V and 4 from J; bases not matched to a gene: 10. Germline V lookup: CDR1 DFQATT, CDR2 SNEGSKA (reference sequence). The CDR3 is 16 residues long. The CDR3 sequence is CSATPSSSGGYNEQFF. In DNA form, the CDR3 reads TGCAGTGCTACCCCGTCTTCTAGCGGGGGATACAATGAGCAGTTCTTC.

The V gene is TRBV7-9, the J gene TRBJ1-1; D call uncertain. The CDR3 totals 13 residues. Trimming cost V 5 bases and J 6 bases, with 13 bases left between them. Germline V lookup: CDR1 SEHNR, CDR2 FQNEAQ (reference sequence). CDR3 amino acids: CASSPPSRPEAFF. The CDR3 DNA reads TGTGCCAGCAGCCCCCCTTCCCGCCCTGAAGCTTTCTTT.

This chain joins TRBV9 and TRBJ1-3; D is undetermined. Trimming left V 4 bases short and J 9 bases short, with 14 bases between. CDR3 size: 13 residues. Germline values: CDR1 SGDLS, CDR2 YYNGEE. For the CDR3, the DNA is TGTGCCAGCAGCCCAAGCGGGGTCGGCACCATATATTTT. Its translation: CASSPSGVGTIYF. Complete variable domain (other parts from reference TRBV9 and TRBJ1-3): DSGVTQTPKHLITATGQRVTLRCSPRSGDLSVYWYQQSLDQGLQFLIQYYNGEERAKGNILERFSAQQFPDLHSELNLSSLELGDSALYFCASSPSGVGTIYFGEGSWLTVV.

This clonotype has more than one count but fewer than ten. CDR3 residues: CASSLDRVESQFF. The DNA for the CDR3 is TGTGCCAGCAGCTTGGACAGGGTTGAATCACAGTTCTTC. The chain uses TRBV5-4 and TRBJ2-1, with D possibly being TRBD1 (6 bases). Germline lookup yields CDR1 SGHNT and CDR2 YYREEE (reference sequence). Trimming took 0 bases from V and 13 from J, leaving 14 bases between them. The CDR3 has 13 amino acids.

This clonotype was found many times. This chain joins TRBV7-4 and TRBJ2-1, with TRBD2 matching over 10 bases. Trimming cost V 5 bases and J 7 bases; bases outside gene matches: 8. This CDR3 spans 15 amino acids. Germline CDR1 SGHVT, CDR2 SQSDAQ. CDR3 nucleotides: TGTGCCAGCAGCGTACAGCGGGGGGGGTGTAATGAGCAGTTCTTC. Translating gives CASSVQRGGCNEQFF. The full variable domain, with the rest looked up from reference TRBV7-4 and TRBJ2-1, is GAGVSQSPRYKVAKRGRDVALRCDSISGHVTLYWYRQTLGQGSEVLTYSQSDAQRDKSGRPSGRFSAERPERSVSTLKIQRTEQGDSAVYLCASSVQRGGCNEQFFGPGTRLTVL.

This chain uses TRBV29-1 with TRBJ2-2; D remains ambiguous. The CDR3 loop spans 12 amino acids. V was shortened by 4 bases and J by 1 base, with 4 bases between the two germline ends. CDR1 and CDR2 (germline): SQVTM, ANQGSEA. The CDR3 nucleotides are TGCAGCGTTGGACAGAACACCGGGGAGCTGTTTTTT. It is translated as CSVGQNTGELFF.

This clonotype was counted between two and nine times. The chain combines TRBV12-3 or TRBV12-4 with TRBJ2-7, with D possibly TRBD2 on 6 matching bases. V dropped 6 bases and J dropped 0 bases, with 15 bases sitting between them. This CDR3 comprises 15 residues. CDR3 sequence: CASSPRGGASYEQYF. The CDR3 DNA is TGTGCCAGCAGCCCCCGGGGCGGGGCCTCCTACGAGCAGTACTTC.

This clonotype was picked up a small number of times. This chain links TRBV12-3 or TRBV12-4 with TRBJ2-1; TRBD2 matches at 8 bases. The CDR3 has 14 residues. With V trimmed by 6 bases and J by 5 bases, 6 bases remained unmatched. The CDR3 sequence: CASRIRTSNNEQFF. CDR3 DNA: TGTGCCAGCAGAATTCGGACTAGCAACAATGAGCAGTTCTTC.